The clone carrying this T cell receptor beta chain turned up a few times. TCRdb keeps only in-frame clones here, not all; method: immunoSEQ multiplex PCR. The table includes 95,000 to 150,000 clones, around 88% detected once. The record originates from a study of control samples from healthy donors and cancer patients. Germline V gene data show CDR1 as SEHNR and CDR2 as FQNEAQ (reference sequence). V dropped 6 bases and J dropped 6 bases, with 18 bases sitting between them. This CDR3 region has 15 residues. Sample: blood. The chain has TRBV7-9 and TRBJ1-5; D may be TRBD1 (5 bases). The TCR sequence derives from a man aged 35-49 years in good health. The CDR3 DNA reads as TGTGCCAGCAGGTGGGTGGAGGGGAGGGCTCAGCCCCAGCATTTT. Translation: CASRWVEGRAQPQHF.